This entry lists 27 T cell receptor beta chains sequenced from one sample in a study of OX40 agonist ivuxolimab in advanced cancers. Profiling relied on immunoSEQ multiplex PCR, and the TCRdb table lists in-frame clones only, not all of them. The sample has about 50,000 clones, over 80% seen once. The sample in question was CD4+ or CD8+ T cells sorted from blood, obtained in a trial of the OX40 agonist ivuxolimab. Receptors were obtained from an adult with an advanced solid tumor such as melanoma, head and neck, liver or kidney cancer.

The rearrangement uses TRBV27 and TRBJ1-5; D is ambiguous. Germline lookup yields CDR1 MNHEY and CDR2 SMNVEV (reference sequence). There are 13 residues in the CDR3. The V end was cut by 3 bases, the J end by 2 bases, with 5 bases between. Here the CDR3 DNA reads TGTGCCAGCAGTTTTGTGGGCAATCAGCCCCAGCATTTT. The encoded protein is CASSFVGNQPQHF.

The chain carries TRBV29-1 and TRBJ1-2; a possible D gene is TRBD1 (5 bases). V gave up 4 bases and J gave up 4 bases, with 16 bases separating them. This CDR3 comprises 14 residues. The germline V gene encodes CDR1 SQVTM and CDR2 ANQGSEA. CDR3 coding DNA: TGCAGCGTTGGAGCGGGGGAGCCCCTCTATGGCTACACCTTC. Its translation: CSVGAGEPLYGYTF.

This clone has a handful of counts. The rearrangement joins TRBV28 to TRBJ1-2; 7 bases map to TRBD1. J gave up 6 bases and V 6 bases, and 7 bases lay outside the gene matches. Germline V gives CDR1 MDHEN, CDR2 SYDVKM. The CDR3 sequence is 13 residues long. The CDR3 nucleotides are TGTGCCAGCAGACCCGGGCAGGGGGATGGCTACACCTTC. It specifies CASRPGQGDGYTF.

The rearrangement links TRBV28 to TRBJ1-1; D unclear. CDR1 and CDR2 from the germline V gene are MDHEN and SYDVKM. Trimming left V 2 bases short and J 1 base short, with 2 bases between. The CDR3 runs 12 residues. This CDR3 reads CASSLQNTEAFF. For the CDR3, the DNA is TGTGCCAGCAGTTTACAGAACACTGAAGCTTTCTTT.

The CDR3, as DNA: TGCGCCAGCAGCGGGGTCGAGGAGACCCAGTACTTC. Its protein is CASSGVEETQYF. J is TRBJ2-5 and V is TRBV5-1; D is uncertain. CDR3 length: 12 amino acids. The V end was cut by 4 bases, the J end by 5 bases, with 9 bases between. Germline assignment: CDR1 SGHRS and CDR2 YFSETQ.

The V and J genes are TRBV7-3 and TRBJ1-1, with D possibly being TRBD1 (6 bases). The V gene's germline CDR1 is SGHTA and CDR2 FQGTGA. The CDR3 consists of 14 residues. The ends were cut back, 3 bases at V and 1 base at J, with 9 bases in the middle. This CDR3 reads CASSLGHSNTEAFF. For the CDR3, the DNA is TGTGCCAGCAGCTTGGGACATTCGAACACTGAAGCTTTCTTT.

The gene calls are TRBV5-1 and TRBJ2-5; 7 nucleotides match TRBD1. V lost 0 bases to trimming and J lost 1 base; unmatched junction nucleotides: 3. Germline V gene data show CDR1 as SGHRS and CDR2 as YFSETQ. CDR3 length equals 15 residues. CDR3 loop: CASSLVGDSQETQYF. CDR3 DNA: TGCGCCAGCAGCTTGGTTGGGGACAGCCAAGAGACCCAGTACTTC.

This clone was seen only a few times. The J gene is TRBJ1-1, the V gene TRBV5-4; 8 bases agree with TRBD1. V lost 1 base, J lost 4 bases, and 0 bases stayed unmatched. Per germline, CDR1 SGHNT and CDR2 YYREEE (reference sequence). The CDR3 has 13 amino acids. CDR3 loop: CASSLTGGTEAFF. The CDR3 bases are TGTGCCAGCAGCTTGACAGGGGGCACTGAAGCTTTCTTT.

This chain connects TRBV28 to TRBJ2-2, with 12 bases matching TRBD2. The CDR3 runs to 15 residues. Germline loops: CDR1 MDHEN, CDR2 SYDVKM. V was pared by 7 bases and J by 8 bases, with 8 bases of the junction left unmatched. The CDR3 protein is CASTKSSGRVGELFF. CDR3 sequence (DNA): TGTGCCAGCACCAAATCTAGCGGGAGGGTTGGGGAGCTGTTTTTT.

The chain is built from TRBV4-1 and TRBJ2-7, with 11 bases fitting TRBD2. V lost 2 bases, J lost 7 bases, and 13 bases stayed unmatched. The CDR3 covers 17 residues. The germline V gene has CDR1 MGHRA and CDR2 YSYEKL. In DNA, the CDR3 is TGCGCCAGCAGCCAACTACAGGGTACTAGCGGGAGAGGAGAGCAGTACTTC. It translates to CASSQLQGTSGRGEQYF.

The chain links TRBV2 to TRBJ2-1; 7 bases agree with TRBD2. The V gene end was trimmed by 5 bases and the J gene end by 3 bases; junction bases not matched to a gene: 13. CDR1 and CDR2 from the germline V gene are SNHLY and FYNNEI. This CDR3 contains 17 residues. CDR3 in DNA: TGTGCCAGCAGTCCTCGTCTACTAGCGAGCAACTACAATGAGCAGTTCTTC. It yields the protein CASSPRLLASNYNEQFF. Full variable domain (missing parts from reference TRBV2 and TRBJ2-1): EPEVTQTPSHQVTQMGQEVILRCVPISNHLYFYWYRQILGQKVEFLVSFYNNEISEKSEIFDDQFSVERPDGSNFTLKIRSTKLEDSAMYFCASSPRLLASNYNEQFFGPGTRLTVL.

CDR3 amino acids: CASSLTSATDTQYF. CDR3 nucleotides: TGTGCCAGCTCACTTACTAGCGCCACAGATACGCAGTATTTT. J is TRBJ2-3 and V is TRBV18; 7 bases are shared with TRBD2. V shed 4 bases and J 2 bases; nucleotides not matched to a gene: 3. This CDR3 is built from 14 residues. Germline V gene lookup returns CDR1 KGHSH and CDR2 LQKENI.

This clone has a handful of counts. DNA of the CDR3: TGCGCCAGCAGCCAACTAGCGGGGGCAAGCTCCTACGAGCAGTACTTC. Its translation: CASSQLAGASSYEQYF. This rearrangement joins TRBV5-1 to TRBJ2-7, with 11 bases lining up with TRBD2. The J segment lost 0 bases and the V segment lost 4 bases, leaving 6 bases of the junction unmatched. Germline lookup yields CDR1 SGHRS and CDR2 YFSETQ. There are 16 residues in the CDR3.

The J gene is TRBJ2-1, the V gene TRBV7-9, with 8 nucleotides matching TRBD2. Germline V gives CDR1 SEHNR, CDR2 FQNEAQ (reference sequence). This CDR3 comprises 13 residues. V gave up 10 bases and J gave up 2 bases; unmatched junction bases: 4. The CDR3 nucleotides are TGTGCCACTCCACTAGCGGCCTACAATGAGCAGTTCTTC. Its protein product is CATPLAAYNEQFF.

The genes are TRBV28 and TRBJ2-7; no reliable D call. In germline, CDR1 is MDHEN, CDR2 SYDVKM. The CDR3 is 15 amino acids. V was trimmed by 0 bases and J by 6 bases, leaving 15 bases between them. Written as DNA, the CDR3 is TGTGCCAGCAGTTTATGGCAGGTCGGGTCTCGCGAGCAGTACTTC. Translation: CASSLWQVGSREQYF.

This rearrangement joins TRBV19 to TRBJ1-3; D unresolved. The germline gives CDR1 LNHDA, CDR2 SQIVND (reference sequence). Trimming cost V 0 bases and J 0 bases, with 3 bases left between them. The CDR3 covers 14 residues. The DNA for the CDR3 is TGTGCCAGTAGTATAGAGCCCTCTGGAAACACCATATATTTT. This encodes CASSIEPSGNTIYF.

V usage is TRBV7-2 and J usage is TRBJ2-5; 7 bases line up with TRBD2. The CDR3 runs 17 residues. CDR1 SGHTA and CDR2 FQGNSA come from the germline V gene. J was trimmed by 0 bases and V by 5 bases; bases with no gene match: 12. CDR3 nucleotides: TGTGCCAGCAGCGAAAAAGGTTGGCGGGGGTACCAAGAGACCCAGTACTTC. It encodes CASSEKGWRGYQETQYF.

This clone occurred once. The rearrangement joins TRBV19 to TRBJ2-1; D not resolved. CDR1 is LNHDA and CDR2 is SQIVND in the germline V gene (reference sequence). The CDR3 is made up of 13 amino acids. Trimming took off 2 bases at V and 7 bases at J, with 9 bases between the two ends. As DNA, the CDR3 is TGTGCCAGTAGTATATTCCCCGGTAATGAGCAGTTCTTC. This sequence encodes CASSIFPGNEQFF.

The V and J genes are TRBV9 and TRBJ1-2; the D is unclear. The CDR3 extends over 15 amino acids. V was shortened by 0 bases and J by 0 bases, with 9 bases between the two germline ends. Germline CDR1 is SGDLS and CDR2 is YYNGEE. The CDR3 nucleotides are TGTGCCAGCAGCGTAGATCCGGGCTCTAACTATGGCTACACCTTC. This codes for CASSVDPGSNYGYTF.

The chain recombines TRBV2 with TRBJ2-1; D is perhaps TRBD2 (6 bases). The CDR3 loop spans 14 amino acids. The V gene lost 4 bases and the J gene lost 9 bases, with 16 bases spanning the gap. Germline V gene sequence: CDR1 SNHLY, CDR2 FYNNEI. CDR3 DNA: TGTGCCAGCAGTGTGGGGGGTTTCCTTGGTGAGCAGTTCTTC. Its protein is CASSVGGFLGEQFF.

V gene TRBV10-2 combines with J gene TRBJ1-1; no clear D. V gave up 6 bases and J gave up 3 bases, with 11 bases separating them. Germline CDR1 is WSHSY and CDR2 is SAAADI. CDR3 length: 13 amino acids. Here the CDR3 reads CASRVPPYTEAFF. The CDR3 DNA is TGCGCCAGCAGAGTCCCCCCGTACACTGAAGCTTTCTTT.

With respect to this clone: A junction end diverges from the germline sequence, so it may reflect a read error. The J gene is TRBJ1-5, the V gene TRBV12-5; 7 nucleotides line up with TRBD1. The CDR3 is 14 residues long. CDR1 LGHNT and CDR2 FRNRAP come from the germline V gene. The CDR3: CASGLGQSNQPQHF. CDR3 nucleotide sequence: TGTGCTAGTGGGTTGGGACAGAGCAATCAGCCCCAGCATTTT.

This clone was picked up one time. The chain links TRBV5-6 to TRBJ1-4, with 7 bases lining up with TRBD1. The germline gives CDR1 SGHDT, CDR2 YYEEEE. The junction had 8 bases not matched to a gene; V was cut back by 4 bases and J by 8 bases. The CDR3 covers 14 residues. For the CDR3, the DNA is TGTGCCAGCAGCCAGACAGGGACCAGGGAAAAACTGTTTTTT. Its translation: CASSQTGTREKLFF.

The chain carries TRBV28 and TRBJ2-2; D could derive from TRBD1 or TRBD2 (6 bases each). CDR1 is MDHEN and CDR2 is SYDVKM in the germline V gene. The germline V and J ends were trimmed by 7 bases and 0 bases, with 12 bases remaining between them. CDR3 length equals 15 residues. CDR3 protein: CASTKGGPNTGELFF. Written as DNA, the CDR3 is TGTGCCAGCACAAAGGGGGGCCCGAACACCGGGGAGCTGTTTTTT.

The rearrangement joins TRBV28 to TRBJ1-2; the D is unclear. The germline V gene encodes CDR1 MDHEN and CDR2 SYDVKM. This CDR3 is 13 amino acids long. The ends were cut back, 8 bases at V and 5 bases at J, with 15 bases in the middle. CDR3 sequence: CASYQIVGYGYTF. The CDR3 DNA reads TGTGCCAGCTACCAAATAGTAGGGTATGGCTACACCTTC.

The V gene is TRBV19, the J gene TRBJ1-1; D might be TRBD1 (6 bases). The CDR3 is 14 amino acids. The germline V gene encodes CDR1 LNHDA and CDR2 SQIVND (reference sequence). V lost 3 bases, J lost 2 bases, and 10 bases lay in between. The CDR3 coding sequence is TGTGCCAGTAGTATTGGACAGCCCAACACTGAAGCTTTCTTT. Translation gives CASSIGQPNTEAFF.

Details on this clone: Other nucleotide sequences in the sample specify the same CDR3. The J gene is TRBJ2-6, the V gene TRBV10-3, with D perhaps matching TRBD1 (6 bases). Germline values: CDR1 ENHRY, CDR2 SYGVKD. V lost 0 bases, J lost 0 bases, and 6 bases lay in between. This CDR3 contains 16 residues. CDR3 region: CAISESRGSGANVLTF. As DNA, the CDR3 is TGTGCCATCAGTGAGTCCAGGGGCTCTGGGGCCAACGTCCTGACTTTC.